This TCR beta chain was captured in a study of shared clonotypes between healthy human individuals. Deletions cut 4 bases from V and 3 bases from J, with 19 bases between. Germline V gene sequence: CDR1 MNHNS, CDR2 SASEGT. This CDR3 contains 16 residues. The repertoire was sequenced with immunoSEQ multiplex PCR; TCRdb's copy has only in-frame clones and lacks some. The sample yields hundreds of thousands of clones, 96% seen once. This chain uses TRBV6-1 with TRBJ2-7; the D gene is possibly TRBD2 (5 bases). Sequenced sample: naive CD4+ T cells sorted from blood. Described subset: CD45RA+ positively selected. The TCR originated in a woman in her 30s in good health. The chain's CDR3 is CASSVRVSRIGYEQYF. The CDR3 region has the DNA TGTGCCAGCAGTGTGCGGGTCTCACGAATTGGCTACGAGCAGTACTTC.